The clone carrying this TCR beta chain came up many times. The antigen remains undetermined. CDR1 MGHDK and CDR2 SYGVNS come from the germline V gene. Trimming removed 4 bases from V and 3 bases from J, with 13 bases in between. The CDR3 has 15 residues. These data originate in a study of identifying expanded T cells in peripheral blood. Points from the study as a whole: Variance in clone template counts between approximately 2-week samples significantly increased with total template count across all healthy donors. Differentially abundant clones: roughly 1.3 between replicates, around 16 at around 15 days, 19 at four.

Produced via immunoSEQ multiplex PCR; TCRdb's table is partial and in-frame only. The data show around 130,000 clones, about 86% seen once. No infections or other immune events were documented during collection. Sequencing was done on a sample of blood. The sequence derives from a person aged 18-69 years in good health. The chain carries TRBV25-1 and TRBJ1-3; possibly TRBD1 for D (5 bases). This CDR3 is CASSGVREYGNTIYF. DNA of the CDR3: TGTGCCAGCAGTGGGGTCAGGGAATATGGAAACACCATATATTTT. The full variable domain, rest sourced from reference TRBV25-1 and TRBJ1-3, is EADIYQTPRYLVIGTGKKITLECSQTMGHDKMYWYQQDPGMELHLIHYSYGVNSTEKGDLSSESTVSRIRTEHFPLTLESARPSHTSQYLCASSGVREYGNTIYFGEGSWLTVV.